The 20 T cell receptor beta chains in this list originate from one sample, sequenced in a study of CD8 T cells in ankylosing spondylitis. General study findings and limits: What seemed typical of ankylosing spondylitis blood was a TCR beta motif built from several highly homologous variants.

For these receptors, no antigen is known. Each CDR3 protein is one row after TCRdb ran MiXCR on the 5' RACE reads. The profile covers 220,000 or so distinct CDR3 sequences, with 15% to 20% appearing a single time and about two fifths taken by the ten largest. Material: blood, either unsorted or a sorted T cell fraction (not recorded which). These receptor sequences come from a male donor with ankylosing spondylitis.

This clonotype has at least ten counts. The chain has TRBV27 and TRBJ2-7; D unclear. CDR3 length equals 15 residues. Germline V CDR1 and CDR2: MNHEY, SMNVEV (reference sequence). Trimming left V 5 bases short and J 6 bases short, with 20 bases between. CDR3 region: CASSPHFEAGREQYF. Written as DNA, the CDR3 is TGTGCCAGCAGTCCCCATTTTGAGGCAGGACGCGAGCAGTACTTC.

This clonotype appeared many times. The chain recombines TRBV29-1 with TRBJ2-7, with 7 bases lining up with TRBD1. From germline, CDR1 is SQVTM and CDR2 ANQGSEA. J gave up 3 bases and V 4 bases, and 6 bases lay outside the gene matches. The CDR3 length is 13 residues. The CDR3 nucleotides read TGCAGCGTTGTCCCGGGACAGAGCTACGAGCAGTACTTC. It yields the protein CSVVPGQSYEQYF.

The chain recombines TRBV5-1 with TRBJ2-5, with 7 nucleotides matching TRBD1. The CDR3 is 16 residues long. Germline values: CDR1 SGHRS, CDR2 YFSETQ. The V segment lost 4 bases and the J segment 2 bases; nucleotides outside the gene matches: 11. DNA of the CDR3: TGCGCCAGCAGCCTCGACAGGGAAATGTCTCAAGAGACCCAGTACTTC. Translated, it gives CASSLDREMSQETQYF.

The chain links TRBV30 to TRBJ2-1; no clear D gene. Germline loops: CDR1 GTSNPN, CDR2 SVGIG (reference sequence). This CDR3 spans 12 amino acids. V was clipped by 4 bases and J by 5 bases, with 9 bases between them. CDR3 protein: CAWTPVDNEQFF. The CDR3 DNA follows: TGTGCCTGGACCCCGGTGGACAATGAGCAGTTCTTC.

The V and J genes are TRBV6-5 and TRBJ1-2; 7 bases are a match to TRBD1. The CDR3 is 15 residues long. CDR1 is MNHEY and CDR2 is SVGAGI in the germline V gene. The junction had 6 bases not matched to a gene; V was cut back by 2 bases and J by 3 bases. Here the CDR3 DNA reads TGTGCCAGCAGTTACCCAGGCGGGACAGACTATGGCTACACCTTC. Protein product: CASSYPGGTDYGYTF.

This clonotype occurred a few times. This rearrangement joins TRBV20-1 to TRBJ2-1, with 14 bases matching TRBD2. CDR1 is DFQATT, CDR2 SNEGSKA, per germline (reference sequence). The V and J ends lost 6 bases and 7 bases, in that order; junction bases with no gene match: 2. The CDR3 consists of 13 residues. CDR3 sequence reads: CSARLAGGNEQFF. The CDR3 nucleotides read TGCAGTGCAAGACTAGCGGGAGGGAATGAGCAGTTCTTC.

The CDR3 protein is CASSPVQRTDTQYF. The DNA of the CDR3 is TGTGCCAGCAGTCCGGTTCAACGCACAGATACGCAGTATTTT. The V and J genes are TRBV9 and TRBJ2-3, with D unresolved. CDR1 is SGDLS and CDR2 is YYNGEE in the germline V gene. This CDR3 has 14 amino acids. Trimming shortened V by 5 bases and J by 1 base, and 11 bases separated the two germline ends. Using reference TRBV9 and TRBJ2-3 for the parts outside the CDR3, the full variable domain is DSGVTQTPKHLITATGQRVTLRCSPRSGDLSVYWYQQSLDQGLQFLIQYYNGEERAKGNILERFSAQQFPDLHSELNLSSLELGDSALYFCASSPVQRTDTQYFGPGTRLTVL.

This clonotype was recorded a few times. CDR3: CASSQVPGQGWNEQFF. CDR3 bases: TGTGCCAGCAGCCAAGTCCCGGGACAGGGGTGGAATGAGCAGTTCTTC. The chain joins TRBV14 to TRBJ2-1; 10 bases line up with TRBD1. The germline V gene has CDR1 SGHDN and CDR2 FVKESK. This CDR3 has 16 residues. V trimming: 1 base; J trimming: 7 bases; junction bases outside the gene matches: 7.

The gene calls are TRBV4-2 and TRBJ2-7; D is ambiguous. The CDR3 runs 15 residues. Germline CDR1 and CDR2: LGHNA and YNFKEQ. Trimming took 0 bases from V and 5 from J, leaving 14 bases between them. CDR3 sequence reads: CASSQDPTLVDEQYF. CDR3 in DNA: TGTGCCAGCAGCCAAGACCCGACTTTGGTTGACGAGCAGTACTTC.

The sample holds a few counts of this clonotype. This chain joins TRBV7-9 and TRBJ2-1; D could derive from TRBD1 or TRBD2 (5 bases each). Trimming removed 5 bases at V and 6 bases at J, with 8 bases between. The CDR3 totals 12 residues. CDR1 is SEHNR, CDR2 FQNEAQ, per germline (reference sequence). The CDR3 is CASSGDLNEQFF. Here the CDR3 DNA reads TGTGCCAGCAGCGGGGACCTCAATGAGCAGTTCTTC.

This clonotype has a handful of counts. The chain links TRBV27 to TRBJ2-1; D may be TRBD2 (6 bases). Germline-derived CDR1 and CDR2 are MNHEY and SMNVEV (reference sequence). Trimming pared 5 bases from V and 1 base from J, leaving 15 bases between. This CDR3 has 16 residues. The CDR3 here is CASSLASVLSYNEQFF. CDR3 bases: TGTGCCAGCAGTCTAGCGTCTGTACTATCCTACAATGAGCAGTTCTTC.

V is TRBV7-9 and J is TRBJ2-7, with D possibly called TRBD1 or TRBD2 (5 bases each). The CDR3 extends over 16 amino acids. With 7 bases removed from V and 2 bases from J, the gap between germline ends came to 21 bases. Germline V gene sequence: CDR1 SEHNR, CDR2 FQNEAQ (reference sequence). The CDR3 region is CASTLGLGLQPYEQYF. In nucleotides, the CDR3 is TGTGCCAGCACCCTAGGACTGGGGCTACAGCCCTACGAGCAGTACTTC.

The CDR3: CASSFGTGDGYTF. The CDR3 coding sequence is TGTGCCAGCAGTTTCGGGACAGGGGACGGCTACACCTTC. The chain recombines TRBV7-9 with TRBJ1-2, with TRBD1 matching over 10 bases. Germline CDR1 SEHNR, CDR2 FQNEAQ (reference sequence). J lost 8 bases, V lost 6 bases, and 6 bases had no gene match. The CDR3 spans 13 residues. The full variable domain, its missing parts supplied by reference TRBV7-9 and TRBJ1-2, is DTGVSQNPRHKITKRGQNVTFRCDPISEHNRLYWYRQTLGQGPEFLTYFQNEAQLEKSRLLSDRFSAERPKGSFSTLEIQRTEQGDSAMYLCASSFGTGDGYTFGSGTRLTVV.

The chain employs TRBV7-6 and TRBJ2-5; D remains ambiguous. From germline, CDR1 is SGHVS and CDR2 FNYEAQ. CDR3 length: 14 residues. V dropped 5 bases and J dropped 0 bases, with 10 bases sitting between them. The CDR3 loop is CASSPRGYQETQYF. DNA for the CDR3: TGTGCCAGCAGCCCCCGTGGGTACCAAGAGACCCAGTACTTC.

This clonotype was detected a few times. The CDR3, as DNA: TGTGCCAGCAGTTACTCGAAATACGAGCAGTACTTC. Translated, it gives CASSYSKYEQYF. The chain links TRBV6-2 or TRBV6-3 to TRBJ2-7, with unresolved D. Trimming removed 0 bases from V and 4 bases from J, with 4 bases in between. The CDR3 length is 12 residues. CDR1 is MNHEY, CDR2 SVGEGT, per germline.

CDR3 protein: CAWSLLAGAYNEQFF. Written as DNA, the CDR3 is TGTGCCTGGAGTCTCCTGGCGGGGGCCTACAATGAGCAGTTCTTC. The chain joins TRBV30 to TRBJ2-1; TRBD2 matches at 7 bases. The CDR3 sequence is 15 residues long. Losses at the gene ends were 2 bases for V and 2 bases for J; bases not matched to a gene: 6. Germline V gives CDR1 GTSNPN, CDR2 SVGIG (reference sequence).

The V and J genes are TRBV27 and TRBJ2-1; TRBD2 matches 7 bases. V was pared by 2 bases and J by 5 bases, with 3 bases of the junction left unmatched. CDR3 length equals 14 residues. The germline gives CDR1 MNHEY, CDR2 SMNVEV (reference sequence). The CDR3 DNA follows: TGTGCCAGCAGTTTACTTGGGACTAACAATGAGCAGTTCTTC. Residues: CASSLLGTNNEQFF.

This chain links TRBV11-2 with TRBJ2-1; 8 bases align to TRBD2. With V trimmed by 0 bases and J by 0 bases, 13 bases remained unmatched. The CDR3 spans 20 residues. Per germline, CDR1 SGHAT and CDR2 FQNNGV. Here the CDR3 DNA reads TGTGCCAGCAGCTTAGACCCCCTTATACGGGGGGGATTCTCCTACAATGAGCAGTTCTTC. This codes for CASSLDPLIRGGFSYNEQFF.

In this sample, this clonotype turned up a few times. The V and J genes are TRBV7-9 and TRBJ1-3; D remains unclear. Germline V CDR1 and CDR2: SEHNR, FQNEAQ (reference sequence). This CDR3 has 15 amino acids. Trimming left V 1 base short and J 0 bases short, with 7 bases between. Written as DNA, the CDR3 is TGTGCCAGCAGCTTAGTCCAGTCCTCTGGAAACACCATATATTTT. Residues: CASSLVQSSGNTIYF.

This clonotype was observed a few times. The rearrangement joins TRBV12-3 or TRBV12-4 to TRBJ2-6; D not resolved. This CDR3 is 19 amino acids long. V dropped 5 bases and J dropped 0 bases, with 20 bases sitting between them. The CDR3 loop is CASSDASGRPNSGANVLTF. CDR3 in DNA: TGTGCCAGCAGTGACGCTAGTGGCAGGCCAAACTCTGGGGCCAACGTCCTGACTTTC.